This TCR beta chain emerged from a study of blood T cells in healthy people across ages. Study at large: When template switching was applied, about one barcoded beta molecule was captured per two T cells.

This CDR3 is built from 13 residues. This clonotype has more than one count but fewer than ten. A second PCR of 7 to 11 cycles used a sample-barcoded 5' primer and a J-beta primer mix. TCRdb analysed the 5' RACE reads with MiXCR anew, one entry per CDR3 protein. The table has about 1.6 million distinct CDR3 sequences, roughly 30% seen once. This chain connects TRBV21-1 to TRBJ2-5; no check of the table's D call, TRBD2, against the DNA was made. The J call may be wrong; the DNA end is better matched by TRBJ2-7. TRBV21-1 is designated a pseudogene. The clonotype was recovered from a woman aged 25 to 39 in good health. Sequencing was performed on blood. CDR3 amino acids: CASSNNLDYEQYF. The CDR3 nucleotides read TGTGCCAGCAGCAACAACCTAGACTACGAGCAGTACTTC.